This TCR beta chain was retrieved from a study of blood T cell repertoires in COVID-19. Study context: PBMCs, B-cell-depleted T cells, or T cells were the source of the cDNA or gDNA that made up the material.

Trimming pared 5 bases from V and 5 bases from J, leaving 18 bases between. Germline CDR1 SGHAT, CDR2 FQNNGV. The CDR3 extends over 16 amino acids. Sequenced by immunoSEQ multiplex PCR; TCRdb stores in-frame clones only, minus some. The sample includes roughly 86,000 clones, approximately 85% of them seen just once. The clonotype comes from a woman older than 75 with COVID-19, enrolled during active disease. What was sequenced was peripheral blood. The chain carries TRBV11-2 and TRBJ2-2; no clear D. Written as DNA, the CDR3 is TGTGCCAGCAGCGATAGTGTTTGGGCCGGAACCGGGGAGCTGTTTTTT. This gives the protein CASSDSVWAGTGELFF. The complete variable domain, with remaining parts taken from reference TRBV11-2 and TRBJ2-2, reads EAGVAQSPRYKIIEKRQSVAFWCNPISGHATLYWYQQILGQGPKLLIQFQNNGVVDDSQLPKDRFSAERLKGVDSTLKIQPAKLEDSAVYLCASSDSVWAGTGELFFGEGSRLTVL.